This is a list of T cell receptor beta chains from one sample in a study of CD8 T cells in Susac syndrome. TCRdb itself ran the immunoSEQ multiplex PCR reads through MiXCR, one entry per CDR3 protein. The repertoire holds 250,000 to 350,000 distinct CDR3 sequences, with about 90% as singletons. The sample taken for sequencing was CD4+ T cells from PBMCs. The receptor source for this set is a human donor with multiple sclerosis. CDR3s include the opening cysteine and the closing phenylalanine or tryptophan. Fields, in order: D gene, clone size, V gene, J gene, CDR3 DNA, CDR3 protein. D genes are given only for firm matches. Clone size is stated in some rows and not others, as once, few, many or a class when expanded.

D gene: TRBD1; clone size: -; V gene: TRBV6-5; J gene: TRBJ1-2; CDR3 DNA: TGTGCCAGCAGCGGGGGGACAGGAGCTAACTATGGCTACACCTTC; CDR3 protein: CASSGGTGANYGYTF
D gene: -; clone size: -; V gene: TRBV6-2/TRBV6-3; J gene: TRBJ2-5; CDR3 DNA: TGTGCCAGCAGTTATTACTTCCCGACGGGACTCCAAGAGACCCAGTACTTC; CDR3 protein: CASSYYFPTGLQETQYF
D gene: -; clone size: once; V gene: TRBV5-1; J gene: TRBJ2-1; CDR3 DNA: TGCGCCAGCAGCCGCCAAGGGGAGAACAATGAGCAGTTCTTC; CDR3 protein: CASSRQGENNEQFF
D gene: TRBD2; clone size: once; V gene: TRBV6-6; J gene: TRBJ2-7; CDR3 DNA: TGTGCCAGCACCAACTGGGGCGGGAGGGGCTCCTACGAGCAGTACTTC; CDR3 protein: CASTNWGGRGSYEQYF
D gene: TRBD2; clone size: -; V gene: TRBV15; J gene: TRBJ2-7; CDR3 DNA: TGTGCCACCAGCACTCGGACTAGCGGGAGCGAGCAGTACTTC; CDR3 protein: CATSTRTSGSEQYF
D gene: TRBD2; clone size: -; V gene: TRBV20-1; J gene: TRBJ2-1; CDR3 DNA: TGCAGTGCTAGAGACCCCCTTTCGGCGGGGGGGTTTAATGAGCAGTTCTTC; CDR3 protein: CSARDPLSAGGFNEQFF
D gene: TRBD1; clone size: -; V gene: TRBV5-1; J gene: TRBJ2-7; CDR3 DNA: TGCGCCAGCAGCGGGGGACAGTTTTCAAGCGAGCAGTACTTC; CDR3 protein: CASSGGQFSSEQYF
D gene: -; clone size: -; V gene: TRBV7-9; J gene: TRBJ2-7; CDR3 DNA: TGTGCCAGCAGCTTAGGGGGCACCGGGACCAAGCAGTACTTC; CDR3 protein: CASSLGGTGTKQYF
D gene: TRBD1; clone size: -; V gene: TRBV20-1; J gene: TRBJ1-1; CDR3 DNA: TGCAGCGCGGGACAGGCGATCAACACTGAAGCTTTCTTT; CDR3 protein: CSAGQAINTEAFF
D gene: TRBD2; clone size: -; V gene: TRBV19; J gene: TRBJ2-3; CDR3 DNA: TGTGCCAGTAGTGTCGGGACTAGCGGAACCACAGATACGCAGTATTTT; CDR3 protein: CASSVGTSGTTDTQYF
D gene: -; clone size: -; V gene: TRBV5-1; J gene: TRBJ2-5; CDR3 DNA: TGCGCCAGCAGCTCTACCGGGGGGCCGGAGGAGACCCAGTACTTC; CDR3 protein: CASSSTGGPEETQYF
D gene: -; clone size: once; V gene: TRBV9; J gene: TRBJ2-2; CDR3 DNA: TGTGCCAGCAGCGCTGCCGGGATAACTATCACCGGGGAGCTGTTTTTT; CDR3 protein: CASSAAGITITGELFF
D gene: -; clone size: -; V gene: TRBV3-1; J gene: TRBJ1-1; CDR3 DNA: TGTGCCAGCAGCCAAGATGGTTGGAAGGGTGAAGCTTTCTTT; CDR3 protein: CASSQDGWKGEAFF
D gene: TRBD1; clone size: -; V gene: TRBV7-9; J gene: TRBJ2-7; CDR3 DNA: TGTGCCAGCAGCCCCGGACAGGGAAGTTTCTACGAGCAGTACTTC; CDR3 protein: CASSPGQGSFYEQYF
D gene: -; clone size: -; V gene: TRBV30; J gene: TRBJ2-1; CDR3 DNA: TGTGCCTGGAGTGTAAGTTTAAGGCGGGAATTC; CDR3 protein: CAWSVSLRREF
D gene: TRBD2; clone size: -; V gene: TRBV19; J gene: TRBJ2-3; CDR3 DNA: TGTGCCAGTAGTATCAGCGGGGGGAACACAGATACGCAGTATTTT; CDR3 protein: CASSISGGNTDTQYF
D gene: -; clone size: -; V gene: TRBV5-6; J gene: TRBJ2-7; CDR3 DNA: TGTGCCAGCAGCTTCATCGGGACGGGAAATTACGAGCAGTACTTC; CDR3 protein: CASSFIGTGNYEQYF
D gene: TRBD1; clone size: -; V gene: TRBV25-1; J gene: TRBJ2-7; CDR3 DNA: TGTGCCAGCACTTCAGGGGGATCCTACGAGCAGTACTTC; CDR3 protein: CASTSGGSYEQYF
D gene: -; clone size: -; V gene: TRBV19; J gene: TRBJ2-2; CDR3 DNA: TGTGCCAGTACCTATAAGAACACCGGGGAGCTGTTTTTT; CDR3 protein: CASTYKNTGELFF
D gene: TRBD2; clone size: -; V gene: TRBV20-1; J gene: TRBJ2-3; CDR3 DNA: TGCAGTGCGTCAGCGGGACGCACAGATACGCAGTATTTT; CDR3 protein: CSASAGRTDTQYF
D gene: -; clone size: -; V gene: TRBV9; J gene: TRBJ2-5; CDR3 DNA: TGTGCCAGCAGCCCCTCGGCGGGTGGGTGGAGTCGAGAGACCCAGTACTTC; CDR3 protein: CASSPSAGGWSRETQYF
D gene: TRBD2; clone size: -; V gene: TRBV4-3; J gene: TRBJ2-2; CDR3 DNA: TGCGCCAGCAGCCATCGGACTAGCGGGAGAATCGGCACCGGGGAGCTGTTTTTT; CDR3 protein: CASSHRTSGRIGTGELFF
D gene: -; clone size: -; V gene: TRBV7-9; J gene: TRBJ2-1; CDR3 DNA: TGTGCCAGCAGCTCCTCCGTATCTCAGTCCTACAATGAGCAGTTCTTC; CDR3 protein: CASSSSVSQSYNEQFF
D gene: -; clone size: -; V gene: TRBV12-3/TRBV12-4; J gene: TRBJ2-5; CDR3 DNA: TGTGCCAGCAGTTACGGAACACCCTCGGGAGAAGAGACCCAGTACTTC; CDR3 protein: CASSYGTPSGEETQYF
D gene: -; clone size: -; V gene: TRBV2; J gene: TRBJ2-2; CDR3 DNA: TGTGCCAGCAGTATAACAGACCCGGACACCGGGGAGCTGTTTTTT; CDR3 protein: CASSITDPDTGELFF
D gene: -; clone size: -; V gene: TRBV20-1; J gene: TRBJ2-5; CDR3 DNA: TGCAGTGCTAGTATAGATTTCCAAGAGACCCAGTACTTC; CDR3 protein: CSASIDFQETQYF